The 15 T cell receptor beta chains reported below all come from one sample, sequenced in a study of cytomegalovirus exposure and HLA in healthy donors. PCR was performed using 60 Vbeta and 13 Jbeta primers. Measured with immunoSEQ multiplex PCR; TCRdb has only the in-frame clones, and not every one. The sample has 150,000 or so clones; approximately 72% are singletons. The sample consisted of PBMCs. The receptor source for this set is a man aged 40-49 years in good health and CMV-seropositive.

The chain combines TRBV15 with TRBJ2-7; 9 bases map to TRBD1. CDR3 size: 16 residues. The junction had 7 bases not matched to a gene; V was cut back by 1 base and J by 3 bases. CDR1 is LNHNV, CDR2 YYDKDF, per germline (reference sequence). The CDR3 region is CATSRGGTGNYYEQYF. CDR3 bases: TGTGCCACCAGCAGAGGGGGGACAGGGAACTACTACGAGCAGTACTTC.

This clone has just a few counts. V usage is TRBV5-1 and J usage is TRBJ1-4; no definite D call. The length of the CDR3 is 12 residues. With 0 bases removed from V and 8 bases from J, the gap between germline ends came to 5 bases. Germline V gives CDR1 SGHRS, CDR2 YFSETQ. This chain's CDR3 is CASSLAGEKLFF. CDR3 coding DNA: TGCGCCAGCAGCTTGGCGGGGGAAAAACTGTTTTTT. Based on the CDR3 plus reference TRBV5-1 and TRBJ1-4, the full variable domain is KAGVTQTPRYLIKTRGQQVTLSCSPISGHRSVSWYQQTPGQGLQFLFEYFSETQRNKGNFPGRFSGRQFSNSRSEMNVSTLELGDSALYLCASSLAGEKLFFGSGTQLSVL.

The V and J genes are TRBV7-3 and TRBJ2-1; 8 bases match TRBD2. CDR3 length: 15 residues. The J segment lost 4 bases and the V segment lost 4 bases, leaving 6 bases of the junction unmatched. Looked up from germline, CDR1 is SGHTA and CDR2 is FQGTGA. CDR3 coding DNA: TGTGCCAGCAGCTCGAAGCGGGGGCAATACAATGAGCAGTTCTTC. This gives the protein CASSSKRGQYNEQFF.

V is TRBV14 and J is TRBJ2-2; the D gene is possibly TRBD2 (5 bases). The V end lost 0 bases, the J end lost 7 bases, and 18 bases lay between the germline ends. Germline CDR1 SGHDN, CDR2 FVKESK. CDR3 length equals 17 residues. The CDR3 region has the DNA TGTGCCAGCAGCCAAGATTTGGCGCCAGGAGGCGGCGGGGAGCTGTTTTTT. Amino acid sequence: CASSQDLAPGGGGELFF.

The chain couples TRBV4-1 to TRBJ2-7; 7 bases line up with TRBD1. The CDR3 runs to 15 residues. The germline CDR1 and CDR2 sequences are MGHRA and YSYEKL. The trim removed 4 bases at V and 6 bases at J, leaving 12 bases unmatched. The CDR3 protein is CASSPRTGAPSEQYF. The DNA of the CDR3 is TGCGCCAGCAGCCCCCGCACAGGGGCCCCCTCCGAGCAGTACTTC.

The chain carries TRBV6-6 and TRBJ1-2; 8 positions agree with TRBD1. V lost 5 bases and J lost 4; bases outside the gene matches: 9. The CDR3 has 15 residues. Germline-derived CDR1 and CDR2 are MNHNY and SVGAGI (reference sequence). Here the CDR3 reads CASSGRQGLTYGYTF. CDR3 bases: TGTGCCAGCAGTGGGCGACAGGGGTTAACCTATGGCTACACCTTC.

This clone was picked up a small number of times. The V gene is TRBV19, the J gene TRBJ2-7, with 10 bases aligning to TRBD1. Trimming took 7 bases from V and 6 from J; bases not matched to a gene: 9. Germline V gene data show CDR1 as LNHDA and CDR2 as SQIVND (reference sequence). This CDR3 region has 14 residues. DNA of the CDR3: TGTGCCAGTAATACCGGGACAGGGGCCGCCGAGCAGTACTTC. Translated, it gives CASNTGTGAAEQYF.

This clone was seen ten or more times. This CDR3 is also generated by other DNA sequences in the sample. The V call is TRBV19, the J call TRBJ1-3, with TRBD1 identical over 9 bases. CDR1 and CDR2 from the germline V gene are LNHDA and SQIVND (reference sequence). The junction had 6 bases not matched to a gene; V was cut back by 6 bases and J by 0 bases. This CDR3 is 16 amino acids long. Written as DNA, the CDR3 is TGTGCCAGTAGCTCCGGGACAGGGTCCTCTGGAAACACCATATATTTT. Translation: CASSSGTGSSGNTIYF.

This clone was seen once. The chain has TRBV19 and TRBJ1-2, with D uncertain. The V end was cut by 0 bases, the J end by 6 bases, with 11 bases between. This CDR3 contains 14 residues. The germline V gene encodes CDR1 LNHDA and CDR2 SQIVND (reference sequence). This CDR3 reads CASSIEGRLDGYTF. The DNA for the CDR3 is TGTGCCAGTAGTATAGAGGGCAGGCTGGATGGCTACACCTTC.

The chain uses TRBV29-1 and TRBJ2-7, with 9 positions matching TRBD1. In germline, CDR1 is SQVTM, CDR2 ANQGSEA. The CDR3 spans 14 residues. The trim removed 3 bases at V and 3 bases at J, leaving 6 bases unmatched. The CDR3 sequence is CSVDAPGQGYEQYF. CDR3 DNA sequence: TGCAGCGTTGATGCCCCGGGACAGGGCTACGAGCAGTACTTC.

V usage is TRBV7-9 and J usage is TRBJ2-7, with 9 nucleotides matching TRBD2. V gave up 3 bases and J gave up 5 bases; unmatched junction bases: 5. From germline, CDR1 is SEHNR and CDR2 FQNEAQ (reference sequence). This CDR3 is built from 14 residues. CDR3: CASSFGGGADEQYF. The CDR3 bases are TGTGCCAGCAGCTTTGGCGGGGGGGCGGACGAGCAGTACTTC.

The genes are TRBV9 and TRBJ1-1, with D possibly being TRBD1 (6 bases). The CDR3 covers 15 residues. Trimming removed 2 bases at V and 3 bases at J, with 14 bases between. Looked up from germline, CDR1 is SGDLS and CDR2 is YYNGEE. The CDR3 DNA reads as TGTGCCAGCAGCGTGTCTTTACAGGGTTACACTGAAGCTTTCTTT. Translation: CASSVSLQGYTEAFF.

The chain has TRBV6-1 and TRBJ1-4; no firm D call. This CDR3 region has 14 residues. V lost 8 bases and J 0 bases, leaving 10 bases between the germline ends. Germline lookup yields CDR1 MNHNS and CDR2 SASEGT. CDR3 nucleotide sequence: TGTGCCAGCCACCCGGGTGCAACTAATGAAAAACTGTTTTTT. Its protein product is CASHPGATNEKLFF.

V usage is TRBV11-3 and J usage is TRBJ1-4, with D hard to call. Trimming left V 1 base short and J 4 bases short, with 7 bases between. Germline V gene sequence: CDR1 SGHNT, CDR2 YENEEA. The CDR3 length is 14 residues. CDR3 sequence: CASSLGRINEKLFF. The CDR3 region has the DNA TGTGCCAGCAGCTTAGGGCGGATTAATGAAAAACTGTTTTTT.

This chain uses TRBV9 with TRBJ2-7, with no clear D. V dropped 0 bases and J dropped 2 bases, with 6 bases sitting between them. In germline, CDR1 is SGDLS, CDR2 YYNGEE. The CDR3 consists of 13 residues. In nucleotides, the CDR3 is TGTGCCAGCAGCGTAGGGGCGACCTACGAGCAGTACTTC. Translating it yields CASSVGATYEQYF.